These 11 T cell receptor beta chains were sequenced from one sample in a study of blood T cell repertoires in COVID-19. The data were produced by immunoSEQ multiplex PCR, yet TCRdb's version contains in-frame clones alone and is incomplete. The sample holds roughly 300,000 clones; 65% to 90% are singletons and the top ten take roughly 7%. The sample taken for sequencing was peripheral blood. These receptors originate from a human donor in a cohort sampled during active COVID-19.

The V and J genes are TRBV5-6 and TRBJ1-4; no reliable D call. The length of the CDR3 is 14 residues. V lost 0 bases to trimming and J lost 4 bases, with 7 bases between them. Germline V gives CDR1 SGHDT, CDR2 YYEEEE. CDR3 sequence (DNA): TGTGCCAGCAGCTTGGACAGTTATAATGAAAAACTGTTTTTT. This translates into CASSLDSYNEKLFF.

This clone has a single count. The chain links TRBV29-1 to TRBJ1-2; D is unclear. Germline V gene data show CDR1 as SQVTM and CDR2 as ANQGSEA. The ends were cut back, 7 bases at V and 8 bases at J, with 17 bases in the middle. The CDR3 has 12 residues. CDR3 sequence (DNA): TGCAGCGGCAGCGAGGGAGGCAGGGGCTACACCTTC. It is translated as CSGSEGGRGYTF.

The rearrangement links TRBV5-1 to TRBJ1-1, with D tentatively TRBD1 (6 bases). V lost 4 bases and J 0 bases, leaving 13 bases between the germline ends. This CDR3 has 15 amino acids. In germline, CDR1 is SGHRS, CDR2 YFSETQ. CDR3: CASSLSGQMNTEAFF. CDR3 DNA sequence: TGCGCCAGCAGCCTATCAGGACAGATGAACACTGAAGCTTTCTTT.

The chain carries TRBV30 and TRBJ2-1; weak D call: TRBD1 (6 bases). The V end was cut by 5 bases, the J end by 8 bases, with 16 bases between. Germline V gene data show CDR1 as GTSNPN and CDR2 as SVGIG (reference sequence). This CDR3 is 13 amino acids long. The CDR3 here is CAWHLTGADEQFF. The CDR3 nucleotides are TGTGCCTGGCATTTGACAGGAGCCGATGAGCAGTTCTTC.

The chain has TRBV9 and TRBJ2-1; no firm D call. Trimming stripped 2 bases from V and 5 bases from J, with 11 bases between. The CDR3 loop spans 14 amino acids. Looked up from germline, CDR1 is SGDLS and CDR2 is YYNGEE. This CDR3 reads CASSVGETDNEQFF. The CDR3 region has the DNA TGTGCCAGCAGCGTTGGTGAAACTGACAATGAGCAGTTCTTC.

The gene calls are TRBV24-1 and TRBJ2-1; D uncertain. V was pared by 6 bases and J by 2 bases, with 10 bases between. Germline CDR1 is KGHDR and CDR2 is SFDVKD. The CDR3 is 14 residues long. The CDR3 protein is CATSKSTTYNEQFF. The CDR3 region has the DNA TGTGCCACCAGTAAAAGTACAACCTACAATGAGCAGTTCTTC.

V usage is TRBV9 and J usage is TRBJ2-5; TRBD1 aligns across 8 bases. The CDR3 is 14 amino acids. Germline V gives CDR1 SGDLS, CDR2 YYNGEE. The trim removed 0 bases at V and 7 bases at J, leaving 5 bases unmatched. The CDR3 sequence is CASSVGTGQGTQYF. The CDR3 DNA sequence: TGTGCCAGCAGCGTAGGGACAGGGCAGGGGACCCAGTACTTC.

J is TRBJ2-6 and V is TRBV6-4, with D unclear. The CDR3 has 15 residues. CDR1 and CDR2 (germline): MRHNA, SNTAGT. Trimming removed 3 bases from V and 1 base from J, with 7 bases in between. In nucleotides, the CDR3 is TGTGCCAGCAGTGATGTGAGGTCTGGGGCCAACGTCCTGACTTTC. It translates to CASSDVRSGANVLTF.

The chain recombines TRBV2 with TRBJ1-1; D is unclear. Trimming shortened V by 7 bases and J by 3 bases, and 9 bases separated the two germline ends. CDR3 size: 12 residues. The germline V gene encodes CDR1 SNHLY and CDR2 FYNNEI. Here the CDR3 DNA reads TGTGCCAGCACCCCCGTAGACACTGAAGCTTTCTTT. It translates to CASTPVDTEAFF. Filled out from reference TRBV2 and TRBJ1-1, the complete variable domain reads EPEVTQTPSHQVTQMGQEVILRCVPISNHLYFYWYRQILGQKVEFLVSFYNNEISEKSEIFDDQFSVERPDGSNFTLKIRSTKLEDSAMYFCASTPVDTEAFFGQGTRLTVV.

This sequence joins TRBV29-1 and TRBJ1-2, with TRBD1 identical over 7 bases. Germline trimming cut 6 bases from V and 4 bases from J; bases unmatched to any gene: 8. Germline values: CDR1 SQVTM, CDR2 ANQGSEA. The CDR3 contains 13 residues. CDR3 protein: CSVRDSFLYGYTF. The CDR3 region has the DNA TGCAGCGTGAGGGACAGCTTTCTCTATGGCTACACCTTC.

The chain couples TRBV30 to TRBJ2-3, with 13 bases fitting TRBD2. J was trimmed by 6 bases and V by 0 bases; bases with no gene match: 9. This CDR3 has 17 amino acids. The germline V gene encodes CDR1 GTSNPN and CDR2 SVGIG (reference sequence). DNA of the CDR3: TGTGCCTGGAGTGTGGGTAGGACTAGCGGGGGTTTGGATACGCAGTATTTT. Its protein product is CAWSVGRTSGGLDTQYF. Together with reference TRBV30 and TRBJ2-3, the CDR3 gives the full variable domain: SQTIHQWPATLVQPVGSPLSLECTVEGTSNPNLYWYRQAAGRGLQLLFYSVGIGQISSEVPQNLSASRPQDRQFILSSKKLLLSDSGFYLCAWSVGRTSGGLDTQYFGPGTRLTVL.